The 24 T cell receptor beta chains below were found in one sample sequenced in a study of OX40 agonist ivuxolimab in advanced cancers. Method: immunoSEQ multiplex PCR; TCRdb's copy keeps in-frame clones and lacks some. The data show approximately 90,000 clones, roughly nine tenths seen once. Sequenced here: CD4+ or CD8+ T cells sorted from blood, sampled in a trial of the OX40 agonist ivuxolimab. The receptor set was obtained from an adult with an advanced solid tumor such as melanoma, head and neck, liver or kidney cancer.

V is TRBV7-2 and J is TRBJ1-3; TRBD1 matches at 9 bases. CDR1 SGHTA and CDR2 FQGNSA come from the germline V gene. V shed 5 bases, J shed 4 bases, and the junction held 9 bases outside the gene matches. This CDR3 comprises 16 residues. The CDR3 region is CASSLTQGALGNTIYF. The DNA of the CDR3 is TGTGCCAGCAGCCTAACACAGGGGGCTCTGGGAAACACCATATATTTT.

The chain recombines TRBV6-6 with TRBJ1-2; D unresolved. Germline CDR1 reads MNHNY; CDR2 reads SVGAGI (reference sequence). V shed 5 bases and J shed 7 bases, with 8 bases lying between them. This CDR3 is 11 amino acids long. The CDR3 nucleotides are TGTGCCAGCAGTCGGACCGGTGGCTACACCTTC. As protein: CASSRTGGYTF.

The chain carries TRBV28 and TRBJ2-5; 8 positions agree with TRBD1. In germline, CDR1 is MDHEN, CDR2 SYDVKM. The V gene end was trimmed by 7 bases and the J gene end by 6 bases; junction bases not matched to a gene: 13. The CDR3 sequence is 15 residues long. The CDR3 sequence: CASNVAGGPLKTQYF. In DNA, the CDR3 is TGTGCCAGCAATGTGGCAGGGGGCCCTCTGAAGACCCAGTACTTC.

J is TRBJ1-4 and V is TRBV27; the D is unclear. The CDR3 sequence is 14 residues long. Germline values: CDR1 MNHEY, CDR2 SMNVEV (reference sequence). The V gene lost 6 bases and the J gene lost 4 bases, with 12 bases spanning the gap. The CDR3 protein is CASRLGGINEKLFF. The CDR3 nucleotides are TGTGCCAGCAGACTCGGAGGAATTAATGAAAAACTGTTTTTT.

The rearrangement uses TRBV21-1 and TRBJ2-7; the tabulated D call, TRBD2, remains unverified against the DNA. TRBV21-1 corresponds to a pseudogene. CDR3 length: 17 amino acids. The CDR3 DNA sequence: TGTGCCAGCAGCAAAGCGCCTACTAGCGGCCCTAGAACCGAGCAGTACTTC. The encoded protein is CASSKAPTSGPRTEQYF.

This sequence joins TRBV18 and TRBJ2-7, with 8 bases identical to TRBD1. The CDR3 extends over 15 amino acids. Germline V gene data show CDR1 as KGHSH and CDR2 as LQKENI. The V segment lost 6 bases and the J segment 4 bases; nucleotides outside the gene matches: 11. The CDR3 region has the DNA TGTGCCAGCTCCCCAATGGGACAGGTCCCATACGAGCAGTACTTC. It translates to CASSPMGQVPYEQYF.

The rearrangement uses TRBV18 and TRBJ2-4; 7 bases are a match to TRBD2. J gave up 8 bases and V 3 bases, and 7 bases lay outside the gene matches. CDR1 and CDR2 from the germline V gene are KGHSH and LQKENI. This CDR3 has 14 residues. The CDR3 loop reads CASSPDWGRDIQYF. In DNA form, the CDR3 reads TGTGCCAGCTCACCGGATTGGGGGAGGGACATTCAGTACTTC. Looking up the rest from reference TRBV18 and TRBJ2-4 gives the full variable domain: NAGVMQNPRHLVRRRGQEARLRCSPMKGHSHVYWYRQLPEEGLKFMVYLQKENIIDESGMPKERFSAEFPKEGPSILRIQQVVRGDSAAYFCASSPDWGRDIQYFGAGTRLSVL.

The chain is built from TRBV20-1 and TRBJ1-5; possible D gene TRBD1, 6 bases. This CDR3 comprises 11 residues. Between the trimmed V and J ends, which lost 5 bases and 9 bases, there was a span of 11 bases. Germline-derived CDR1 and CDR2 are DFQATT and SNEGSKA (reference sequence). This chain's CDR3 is CSADIGGPQHF. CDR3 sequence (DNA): TGCAGTGCTGATATAGGGGGGCCCCAGCATTTT.

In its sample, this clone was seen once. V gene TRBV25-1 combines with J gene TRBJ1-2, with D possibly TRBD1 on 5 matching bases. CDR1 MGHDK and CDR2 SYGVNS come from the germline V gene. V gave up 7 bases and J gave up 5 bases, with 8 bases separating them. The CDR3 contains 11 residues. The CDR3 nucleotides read TGTGCCAGCACAGGGCTATATGGCTACACCTTC. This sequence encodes CASTGLYGYTF.

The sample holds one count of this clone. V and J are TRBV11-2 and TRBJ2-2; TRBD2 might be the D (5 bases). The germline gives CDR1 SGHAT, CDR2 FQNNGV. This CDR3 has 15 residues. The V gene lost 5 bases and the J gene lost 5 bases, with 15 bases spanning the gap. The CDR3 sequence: CASSQGLLGTGELFF. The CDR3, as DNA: TGTGCCAGCAGCCAAGGGCTACTAGGGACCGGGGAGCTGTTTTTT.

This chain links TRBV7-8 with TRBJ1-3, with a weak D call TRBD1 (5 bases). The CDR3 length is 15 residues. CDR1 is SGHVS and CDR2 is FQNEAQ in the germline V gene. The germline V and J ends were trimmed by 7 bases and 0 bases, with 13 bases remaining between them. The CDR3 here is CASTQMGGSGNTIYF. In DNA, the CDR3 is TGTGCCAGCACCCAAATGGGGGGCTCTGGAAACACCATATATTTT. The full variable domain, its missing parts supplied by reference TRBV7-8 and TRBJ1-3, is GAGVSQSPRYKVAKRGQDVALRCDPISGHVSLFWYQQALGQGPEFLTYFQNEAQLDKSGLPSDRFFAERPEGSVSTLKIQRTQQEDSAVYLCASTQMGGSGNTIYFGEGSWLTVV.

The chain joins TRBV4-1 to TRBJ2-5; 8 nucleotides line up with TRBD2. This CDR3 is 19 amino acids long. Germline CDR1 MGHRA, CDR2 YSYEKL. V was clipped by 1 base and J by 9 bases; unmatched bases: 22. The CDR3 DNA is TGCGCCAGCAGCCAAGGTTTATCCCGGACTAGCAGCCTGGGGGTCGCCCAGTACTTC. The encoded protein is CASSQGLSRTSSLGVAQYF.

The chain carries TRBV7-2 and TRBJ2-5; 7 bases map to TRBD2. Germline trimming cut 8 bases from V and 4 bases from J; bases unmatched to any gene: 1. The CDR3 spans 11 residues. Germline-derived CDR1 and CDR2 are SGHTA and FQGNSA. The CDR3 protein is CASGEGETQYF. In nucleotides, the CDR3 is TGTGCCAGCGGGGAGGGAGAGACCCAGTACTTC.

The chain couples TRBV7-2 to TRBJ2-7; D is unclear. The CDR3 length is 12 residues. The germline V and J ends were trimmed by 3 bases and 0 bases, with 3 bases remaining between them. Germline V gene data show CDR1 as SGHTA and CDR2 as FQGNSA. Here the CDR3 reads CASSFSSYEQYF. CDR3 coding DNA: TGTGCCAGCAGCTTCAGCTCCTACGAGCAGTACTTC.

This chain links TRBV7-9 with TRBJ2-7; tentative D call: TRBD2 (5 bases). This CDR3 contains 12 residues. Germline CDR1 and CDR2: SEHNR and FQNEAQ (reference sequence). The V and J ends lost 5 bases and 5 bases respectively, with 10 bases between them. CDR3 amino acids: CASSGSFDEQYF. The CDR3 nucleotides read TGTGCCAGCAGCGGGAGTTTCGACGAGCAGTACTTC.

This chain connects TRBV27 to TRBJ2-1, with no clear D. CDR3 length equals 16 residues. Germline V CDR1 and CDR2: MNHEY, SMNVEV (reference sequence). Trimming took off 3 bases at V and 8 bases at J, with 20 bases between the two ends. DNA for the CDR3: TGTGCCAGCAGTTTCAAGCAGCCCCACTATCAATATGAGCAGTTCTTC. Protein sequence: CASSFKQPHYQYEQFF.

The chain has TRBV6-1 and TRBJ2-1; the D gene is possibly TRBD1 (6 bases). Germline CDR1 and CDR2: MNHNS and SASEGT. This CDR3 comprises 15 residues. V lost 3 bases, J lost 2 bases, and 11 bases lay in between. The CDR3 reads CASSEMDSTYNEQFF. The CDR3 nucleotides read TGTGCCAGCAGTGAGATGGACAGTACCTACAATGAGCAGTTCTTC.

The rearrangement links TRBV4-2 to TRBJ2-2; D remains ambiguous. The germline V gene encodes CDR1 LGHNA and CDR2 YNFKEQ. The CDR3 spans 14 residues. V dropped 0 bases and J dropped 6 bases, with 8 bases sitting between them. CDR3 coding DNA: TGTGCCAGCAGCCAAGACCAAGGCGCCGGGGAGCTGTTTTTT. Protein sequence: CASSQDQGAGELFF.

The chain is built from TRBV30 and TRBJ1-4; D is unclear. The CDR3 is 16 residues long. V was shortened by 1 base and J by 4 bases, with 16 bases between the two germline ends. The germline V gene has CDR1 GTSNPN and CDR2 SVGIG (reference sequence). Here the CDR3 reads CAWSDGPPHINEKLFF. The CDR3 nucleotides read TGTGCCTGGAGTGATGGGCCGCCTCATATTAATGAAAAACTGTTTTTT. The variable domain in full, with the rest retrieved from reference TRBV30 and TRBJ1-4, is SQTIHQWPATLVQPVGSPLSLECTVEGTSNPNLYWYRQAAGRGLQLLFYSVGIGQISSEVPQNLSASRPQDRQFILSSKKLLLSDSGFYLCAWSDGPPHINEKLFFGSGTQLSVL.

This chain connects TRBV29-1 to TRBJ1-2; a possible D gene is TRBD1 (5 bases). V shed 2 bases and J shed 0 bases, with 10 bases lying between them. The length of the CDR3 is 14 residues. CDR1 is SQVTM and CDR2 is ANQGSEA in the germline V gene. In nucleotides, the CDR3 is TGCAGCGTTGAAATTCAGGGCCCTAACTATGGCTACACCTTC. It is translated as CSVEIQGPNYGYTF.

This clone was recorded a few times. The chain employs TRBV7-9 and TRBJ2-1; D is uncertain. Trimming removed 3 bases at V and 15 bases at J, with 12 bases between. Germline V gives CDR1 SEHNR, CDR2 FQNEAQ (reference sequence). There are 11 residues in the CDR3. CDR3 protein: CASSFLTSLFF. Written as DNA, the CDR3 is TGTGCCAGCAGCTTTCTGACATCGTTGTTCTTC.

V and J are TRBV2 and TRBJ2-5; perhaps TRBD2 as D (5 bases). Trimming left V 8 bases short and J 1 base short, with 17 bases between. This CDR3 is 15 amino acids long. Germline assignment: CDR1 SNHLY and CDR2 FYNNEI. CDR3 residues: CASGRASTPQETQYF. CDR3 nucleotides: TGTGCCAGCGGCCGGGCTAGCACACCCCAAGAGACCCAGTACTTC.

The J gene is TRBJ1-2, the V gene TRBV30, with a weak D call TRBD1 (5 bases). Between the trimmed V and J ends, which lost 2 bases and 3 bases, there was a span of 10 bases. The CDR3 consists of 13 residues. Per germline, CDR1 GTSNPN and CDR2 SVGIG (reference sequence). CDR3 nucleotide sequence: TGTGCCTGGAGTACAGGTGCGGACTATGGCTACACCTTC. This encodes CAWSTGADYGYTF. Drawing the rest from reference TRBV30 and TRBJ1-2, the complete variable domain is SQTIHQWPATLVQPVGSPLSLECTVEGTSNPNLYWYRQAAGRGLQLLFYSVGIGQISSEVPQNLSASRPQDRQFILSSKKLLLSDSGFYLCAWSTGADYGYTFGSGTRLTVV.

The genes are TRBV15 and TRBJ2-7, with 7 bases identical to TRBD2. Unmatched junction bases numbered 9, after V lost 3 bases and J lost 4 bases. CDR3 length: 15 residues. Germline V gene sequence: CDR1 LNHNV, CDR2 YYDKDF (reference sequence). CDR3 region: CATSSSGGSTYEQYF. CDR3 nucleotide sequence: TGTGCCACCAGCAGCAGTGGCGGGAGCACATACGAGCAGTACTTC.